The clone carrying this TCR beta chain was detected a few times. The data were obtained in a study of response to subunit inactivated influenza vaccine. After removal of 5 bases from V and 2 bases from J, the junction contained 7 bases not matched to a gene. The CDR3 has 14 amino acids. The V gene's germline CDR1 is DFQATT and CDR2 SNEGSKA (reference sequence). TCRdb reanalysed the RT-PCR reads using MiXCR and keeps one entry per CDR3 protein. The profile shows over 450,000 distinct CDR3 sequences, 10% to 15% of them singletons. Specimen: PBMCs from blood, collected roughly 48 days after vaccination. The chain combines TRBV20-1 with TRBJ2-7; 9 nucleotides match TRBD1. The receptor's source is a man between 45 and 60 years old who received an inactivated influenza vaccine. The chain's CDR3 is CSAVTGTGTYEQYF. CDR3 bases: TGCAGTGCTGTAACCGGGACAGGGACCTACGAGCAGTACTTC.